These 21 T cell receptor beta chains originate from one sample sequenced in a study of regulatory T cells in long-lasting Graves disease. TCR beta libraries were built with iRepertoire HTBI primers and Arm-PCR of CDR3 regions. MiXCR was run by TCRdb on the multiplex PCR reads, yielding one entry per CDR3 protein. The repertoire has 300,000 to 400,000 distinct CDR3 sequences, around a sixth of them found once; the top ten carry over 20%. Described time point: newly diagnosed GD, antithyroid drugs for less than 3 months. PBMC RNA was the source of the TCR library. Sequencing was performed on peripheral blood mononuclear cells (PBMCs), taken at new diagnosis, from a patient treated with antithyroid drugs. These receptors were obtained from a female donor with Graves disease.

This clonotype occurred a few times. The CDR3 reads CASSLEGTGAVETQYF. CDR3 sequence (DNA): TGTGCCAGCAGCTTAGAGGGGACAGGGGCGGTGGAGACCCAGTACTTC. The chain combines TRBV7-9 with TRBJ2-5; TRBD1 matches at 10 bases. The CDR3 sequence is 16 residues long. V trimming: 1 base; J trimming: 5 bases; junction bases outside the gene matches: 7. The germline V gene has CDR1 SEHNR and CDR2 FQNEAQ (reference sequence).

The CDR3 region has the DNA TGTGCCGCTAGGGGGGGGACAGATACGCAGTATTTT. Translated, it gives CAARGGTDTQYF. The chain employs TRBV7-9 and TRBJ2-3; possible D gene TRBD2, 7 bases. The V and J ends lost 11 bases and 3 bases respectively, with 12 bases between them. Germline CDR1 and CDR2: SEHNR and FQNEAQ (reference sequence). The CDR3 has 12 amino acids.

V gene TRBV12-3 or TRBV12-4 combines with J gene TRBJ2-7; 11 bases are shared with TRBD2. V dropped 4 bases and J dropped 11; count of bases not matched to a gene: 1. This CDR3 spans 11 amino acids. Written as DNA, the CDR3 is TGTGCCAGCAGTTCGGGACTAGCGGAGTACTTC. Its translation: CASSSGLAEYF.

In its sample, this clonotype was seen many times. The rearrangement uses TRBV18 and TRBJ1-5, with TRBD1 matching 7 bases. V lost 8 bases and J lost 6; bases outside the gene matches: 7. Per germline, CDR1 KGHSH and CDR2 LQKENI. This CDR3 has 13 amino acids. The CDR3 reads CASALQGGQPQHF. Written as DNA, the CDR3 is TGTGCCAGCGCTCTCCAGGGGGGTCAGCCCCAGCATTTT. Using reference TRBV18 and TRBJ1-5 for the parts outside the CDR3, the full variable domain is NAGVMQNPRHLVRRRGQEARLRCSPMKGHSHVYWYRQLPEEGLKFMVYLQKENIIDESGMPKERFSAEFPKEGPSILRIQQVVRGDSAAYFCASALQGGQPQHFGDGTRLSIL.

On this clonotype itself: This may stem from a read error, because a much larger clone lies one nucleotide away. The chain recombines TRBV12-3 or TRBV12-4 with TRBJ2-3; D may be TRBD2 (5 bases). The V gene lost 5 bases and the J gene lost 1 base, with 16 bases spanning the gap. CDR3 length: 16 residues. In DNA form, the CDR3 reads TGTGCCAGCAGTGATGCACGGGAAGGACGCACAGATACGCAGTATTTT. Translated, it gives CASSDAREGRTDTQYF.

In this sample, this clonotype turned up many times. The rearrangement links TRBV9 to TRBJ1-2, with 7 bases lining up with TRBD1. The CDR3 length is 17 residues. The ends lost 2 bases at V and 4 bases at J; junction bases unmatched: 14. Per the germline V gene, CDR1 is SGDLS and CDR2 is YYNGEE. This CDR3 reads CASSVSPHRDSSYGYTF. The DNA for the CDR3 is TGTGCCAGCAGCGTCTCCCCTCACCGGGACAGTTCCTATGGCTACACCTTC. Looking up the rest from reference TRBV9 and TRBJ1-2 gives the full variable domain: DSGVTQTPKHLITATGQRVTLRCSPRSGDLSVYWYQQSLDQGLQFLIQYYNGEERAKGNILERFSAQQFPDLHSELNLSSLELGDSALYFCASSVSPHRDSSYGYTFGSGTRLTVV.

The chain links TRBV5-5 to TRBJ1-4; no definite D call. The CDR3 spans 16 residues. V was cut by 2 bases and J by 0 bases, with 11 bases left in between. Germline V gene lookup returns CDR1 SGHKS and CDR2 YYEKEE (reference sequence). In DNA form, the CDR3 reads TGTGCCAGCAGCTTATGGCTTAGTGCAACTAATGAAAAACTGTTTTTT. Amino acid sequence: CASSLWLSATNEKLFF.

The sample holds many counts of this clonotype. The chain combines TRBV12-5 with TRBJ1-5; tentative D call: TRBD1 (6 bases). CDR3 length equals 15 residues. The germline gives CDR1 LGHNT, CDR2 FRNRAP. The germline V and J ends were trimmed by 0 bases and 11 bases, with 17 bases remaining between them. The CDR3 region is CASGLVRGGLGAQHF. In nucleotides, the CDR3 is TGTGCTAGTGGTTTGGTACGCGGGGGCCTCGGGGCCCAGCATTTT.

This clonotype was recorded many times. The chain couples TRBV7-9 to TRBJ2-4, with D perhaps given as TRBD1 or TRBD2 (5 bases each). V lost 1 base and J 9 bases, leaving 10 bases between the germline ends. This CDR3 is built from 13 residues. CDR1 is SEHNR, CDR2 FQNEAQ, per germline (reference sequence). CDR3 DNA: TGTGCCAGCAGCTTAGGAGGGGAAGGCATTCAGTACTTC. Its translation is CASSLGGEGIQYF.

Many counts were recorded for this clonotype. V and J are TRBV6-1 and TRBJ2-5; a possible D gene is TRBD2 (5 bases). The CDR3 covers 14 residues. Germline V CDR1 and CDR2: MNHNS, SASEGT. The V gene lost 6 bases and the J gene lost 9 bases, with 20 bases spanning the gap. CDR3 amino acids: CASSHLYGEAAQYF. CDR3 sequence (DNA): TGTGCCAGCAGCCACCTCTACGGGGAAGCGGCCCAGTACTTC.

This clonotype was detected a few times. V gene TRBV3-1 combines with J gene TRBJ2-1, with D tentatively TRBD1 or TRBD2 (6 bases each). Germline CDR1 LGHDT, CDR2 YNNKEL (reference sequence). Trimming cost V 3 bases and J 7 bases, with 22 bases left between them. There are 17 residues in the CDR3. The CDR3 DNA reads as TGTGCCAGCAGCCAGCCTGCTGGGGTCAGGGGACTTAATGAGCAGTTCTTC. This translates into CASSQPAGVRGLNEQFF.

This clonotype showed up just a few times. Mismatch with germline at one junction end may stem from a read error. The chain recombines TRBV27 with TRBJ2-5, with no clear D. Germline-derived CDR1 and CDR2 are MNHEY and SMNVEV (reference sequence). The CDR3 sequence is 13 residues long. CDR3 residues: CASSVSFKDDQYF. The CDR3 nucleotides read TGTGCCAGCAGTGTATCCTTCAAGGATGACCAGTACTTC.

The chain combines TRBV12-3 or TRBV12-4 with TRBJ2-5; the D is unclear. The ends were cut back, 5 bases at V and 0 bases at J, with 13 bases in the middle. This CDR3 is built from 15 residues. The CDR3 sequence: CASSPSMTNQETQYF. The CDR3 nucleotides are TGTGCCAGCAGTCCCTCCATGACAAACCAAGAGACCCAGTACTTC.

This clonotype was recorded many times. V gene TRBV13 combines with J gene TRBJ2-1, with 8 bases fitting TRBD2. Germline V gene sequence: CDR1 PRHDT, CDR2 FYEKMQ (reference sequence). After removal of 4 bases from V and 6 bases from J, the junction contained 11 bases not matched to a gene. CDR3 size: 16 residues. CDR3 nucleotides: TGTGCCAGCAGCTACCCCAGCGGGAGTTCTCTCAATGAGCAGTTCTTC. It yields the protein CASSYPSGSSLNEQFF.

This clonotype occurred many times. This chain connects TRBV29-1 to TRBJ1-2; a possible D gene is TRBD1 (6 bases). The CDR3 consists of 11 residues. In germline, CDR1 is SQVTM, CDR2 ANQGSEA. V lost 7 bases, J lost 5 bases, and 11 bases lay in between. The CDR3 spells CSARQDYGYTF. CDR3 nucleotides: TGCAGCGCTAGACAGGATTATGGCTACACCTTC.

Many counts were recorded for this clonotype. The V gene is TRBV5-5, the J gene TRBJ2-3, with 9 bases lining up with TRBD1. V was pared by 4 bases and J by 1 base, with 4 bases of the junction left unmatched. This CDR3 region has 15 residues. Germline-derived CDR1 and CDR2 are SGHKS and YYEKEE (reference sequence). CDR3 sequence reads: CASSGRTGGTDTQYF. Written as DNA, the CDR3 is TGTGCCAGCAGCGGACGGACAGGGGGCACAGATACGCAGTATTTT.

The V gene is TRBV15, the J gene TRBJ2-7; TRBD2 aligns across 10 bases. Germline CDR1 reads LNHNV; CDR2 reads YYDKDF (reference sequence). The CDR3 covers 15 residues. V lost 3 bases, J lost 6 bases, and 8 bases stayed unmatched. The CDR3 DNA reads TGTGCCACCAGCAGGAATCAACGGACTAGCGGCGAGCAGTACTTC. It translates to CATSRNQRTSGEQYF.

In its sample, this clonotype was seen a few times. A read error is possible here, since a much larger clone lies one base away. The V gene is TRBV24-1, the J gene TRBJ2-5; D is uncertain. The germline V gene encodes CDR1 KGHDR and CDR2 SFDVKD. The CDR3 totals 14 residues. Trimming pared 9 bases from V and 0 bases from J, leaving 13 bases between. CDR3 nucleotide sequence: TGTGCCACCTGTGCAGGAAGGGACCAAGAGACCCAGTACTTC. Translation gives CATCAGRDQETQYF.

As concerns this clonotype: A single base is all that separates this from a far larger clone, so a read error is likely. The chain links TRBV20-1 to TRBJ2-1, with D possibly being TRBD1 or TRBD2 (5 bases each). The CDR3 is made up of 11 amino acids. V was cut by 0 bases and J by 13 bases, with 10 bases left in between. Germline values: CDR1 DFQATT, CDR2 SNEGSKA (reference sequence). The CDR3 coding sequence is TGCAGTGCTAGAGAGGTGGGGACCCAGTTCTTC. Translation: CSAREVGTQFF.

This clonotype was recorded at least ten times. As DNA, the CDR3 is TGTGCCAGCAGCCCCCCCCCCCTAAGACAAGGCAATCAGCCCCAGCATTTT. Amino acid sequence: CASSPPPLRQGNQPQHF. J is TRBJ1-5 and V is TRBV27; D is uncertain. Trimming took off 6 bases at V and 2 bases at J, with 20 bases between the two ends. Germline V gene sequence: CDR1 MNHEY, CDR2 SMNVEV (reference sequence). The CDR3 length is 17 residues.

This clonotype occurred many times. This rearrangement joins TRBV30 to TRBJ1-2; no definite D call. V was pared by 2 bases and J by 7 bases, with 11 bases between. The CDR3 totals 12 residues. The germline V gene encodes CDR1 GTSNPN and CDR2 SVGIG (reference sequence). The CDR3 region is CAWSIWESGYTF. For the CDR3, the DNA is TGTGCCTGGAGTATTTGGGAGAGTGGCTACACCTTC.